Below are 3 T cell receptor beta chains sequenced from a single sample in a study of cytomegalovirus exposure and HLA in healthy donors. The PCR was carried out with 60 Vbeta primers and 13 Jbeta primers. Data came from immunoSEQ multiplex PCR; TCRdb stores just in-frame clones and leaves some out. The specimen's table records 200,000 or so clones. Material for sequencing was PBMCs. These receptors were collected from a boy aged 5-17 years in good health and CMV-seronegative.

V usage is TRBV5-6 and J usage is TRBJ2-7; the match to TRBD1 covers 7 bases. This CDR3 has 14 residues. Germline values: CDR1 SGHDT, CDR2 YYEEEE. V lost 4 bases to trimming and J lost 5 bases; unmatched junction nucleotides: 9. CDR3 in DNA: TGTGCCAGCAGCACGAAGGGGGCCATCAACGAGCAGTACTTC. It specifies CASSTKGAINEQYF.

This chain connects TRBV30 to TRBJ1-4; D is ambiguous. CDR3 length equals 14 residues. Germline loops: CDR1 GTSNPN, CDR2 SVGIG (reference sequence). V was shortened by 3 bases and J by 8 bases, with 16 bases between the two germline ends. The CDR3 region is CAWSVNFRGEKLFF. CDR3 in DNA: TGTGCCTGGAGCGTCAACTTTCGAGGGGAAAAACTGTTTTTT.

The V call is TRBV2, the J call TRBJ1-5; TRBD1 might be the D (5 bases). The CDR3 extends over 15 amino acids. CDR1 is SNHLY and CDR2 is FYNNEI in the germline V gene. V dropped 4 bases and J dropped 7 bases, with 17 bases sitting between them. The chain's CDR3 is CASSAGSGVKQPQHF. DNA of the CDR3: TGTGCCAGCAGTGCCGGGTCGGGGGTGAAACAGCCCCAGCATTTT.